The 19 T cell receptor beta chains in this list originate from one sample, sequenced in a study of neurological immune-mediated disorders. Using its own MiXCR run on the 5' RACE reads, TCRdb lists one record per CDR3 protein. This sample has 50,000 to 70,000 distinct CDR3 sequences; under 3% occur once, and the top ten carry about 3%. Sequencing was carried out using PBMCs. Receptor source: a man in his fifties with multiple sclerosis.

With regard to this clonotype: A read error is possible here, since a much larger clone lies one base away. The conserved final phenylalanine or tryptophan is absent from the CDR3, which likely points to a read error. The chain uses TRBV12-3 or TRBV12-4 and TRBJ1-1; possible D gene TRBD1, 6 bases. The CDR3 runs 13 residues. Between the trimmed V and J ends, which lost 0 bases and 6 bases, there was a span of 8 bases. CDR3 sequence reads: CASSLARTAEAFC. Written as DNA, the CDR3 is TGTGCCAGCAGTTTAGCGAGGACAGCTGAAGCTTTCTGT.

This clonotype is labeled as medium-sized. Written as DNA, the CDR3 is TGTGCCAGCAGCTCCTCACAGGGCTACGAGCAGTACTTC. As protein: CASSSSQGYEQYF. The chain combines TRBV7-2 with TRBJ2-7; D may be TRBD1 (6 bases). V was shortened by 4 bases and J by 3 bases, with 10 bases between the two germline ends. The germline CDR1 and CDR2 sequences are SGHTA and FQGNSA. The CDR3 spans 13 residues.

This clonotype showed up many times. This chain's CDR3 is CSASPFRGSNSGNTIYF. The CDR3 DNA reads TGCAGTGCTAGCCCTTTTCGAGGCAGTAACTCTGGAAACACCATATATTTT. The V and J genes are TRBV20-1 and TRBJ1-3; D uncertain. Between the trimmed V and J ends, which lost 3 bases and 0 bases, there was a span of 18 bases. Germline CDR1 reads DFQATT; CDR2 reads SNEGSKA (reference sequence). This CDR3 is built from 17 residues.

This clonotype was observed many times. The genes are TRBV6-5 and TRBJ2-4, with 11 bases fitting TRBD1. Germline-derived CDR1 and CDR2 are MNHEY and SVGAGI. The ends lost 5 bases at V and 9 bases at J; junction bases unmatched: 9. The CDR3 contains 15 residues. In nucleotides, the CDR3 is TGTGCCAGCAGTACCGAGGACAGGGGGCGAAGCATTCAGTACTTC. Amino acids: CASSTEDRGRSIQYF.

This clonotype was detected many times. CDR3 in amino acids: CASNPLDRTRGYGYTF. DNA for the CDR3: TGTGCCAGCAACCCCTTAGACAGGACACGCGGCTATGGCTACACCTTC. This chain links TRBV11-2 with TRBJ1-2; the D gene is possibly TRBD1 (6 bases). CDR3 length equals 16 residues. The V end lost 7 bases, the J end lost 4 bases, and 22 bases lay between the germline ends. Germline CDR1 reads SGHAT; CDR2 reads FQNNGV.

This clonotype was observed a few times. The chain uses TRBV6-1 and TRBJ1-4, with 7 bases lining up with TRBD1. Germline V gene data show CDR1 as MNHNS and CDR2 as SASEGT. The ends lost 5 bases at V and 4 bases at J; junction bases unmatched: 4. CDR3 length: 14 amino acids. CDR3 in amino acids: CASSWTGDNEKLFF. The DNA for the CDR3 is TGTGCCAGCAGTTGGACAGGAGATAATGAAAAACTGTTTTTT.

This clonotype occurred many times. The V gene is TRBV9, the J gene TRBJ2-1, with D possibly matching TRBD1 (5 bases). The CDR3 spans 15 residues. Germline V gene data show CDR1 as SGDLS and CDR2 as YYNGEE. V lost 6 bases and J 1 base, leaving 14 bases between the germline ends. The CDR3 protein is CASIMSRTSYNEQFF. DNA for the CDR3: TGTGCCAGCATAATGTCTAGGACATCCTACAATGAGCAGTTCTTC.

This clonotype appeared many times. V gene TRBV6-5 combines with J gene TRBJ1-5, with no clear D. The V gene lost 2 bases and the J gene lost 7 bases, with 9 bases spanning the gap. Germline CDR1 MNHEY, CDR2 SVGAGI. The CDR3 length is 13 residues. The CDR3 is CASSYGRKQPQHF. The CDR3 region has the DNA TGTGCCAGCAGTTACGGCCGAAAACAGCCCCAGCATTTT.

The table lists this clonotype with many counts. The J gene is TRBJ2-5, the V gene TRBV7-2; the match to TRBD1 covers 9 bases. The CDR3 sequence is 15 residues long. Trimming took 4 bases from V and 6 from J; bases not matched to a gene: 9. CDR1 and CDR2 (germline): SGHTA, FQGNSA. The CDR3 protein is CASSSAQDRGKTQYF. CDR3 coding DNA: TGTGCCAGCAGCTCCGCTCAGGACAGGGGAAAGACCCAGTACTTC.

This clonotype showed up many times. The V and J genes are TRBV3-1 and TRBJ1-1; the D is unclear. The CDR3 consists of 14 residues. Trimming took 4 bases from V and 4 from J, leaving 13 bases between them. Germline V CDR1 and CDR2: LGHDT, YNNKEL (reference sequence). In DNA, the CDR3 is TGTGCCAGCAGCCCGACCGGGATGATCACTGAAGCTTTCTTT. Amino acids: CASSPTGMITEAFF.

In regard to this clonotype: A read error may explain this, as a much larger clone is one base away. The final CDR3 position lacks the conserved phenylalanine or tryptophan, pointing to a likely read error. The chain links TRBV7-2 to TRBJ2-7; 7 bases map to TRBD1. The CDR3 loop spans 14 amino acids. Germline V lookup: CDR1 SGHTA, CDR2 FQGNSA. The V gene end was trimmed by 5 bases and the J gene end by 2 bases; junction bases not matched to a gene: 6. The CDR3 loop reads CASSRGQFPYEQYS. In nucleotides, the CDR3 is TGTGCCAGCAGCCGGGGACAGTTTCCCTACGAGCAGTACTCC.

This clonotype was recorded at least ten times. The DNA of the CDR3 is TGCAGCCTCAAAGGGGGCGCGCCGTCGGGGCAGTTCTTC. It yields the protein CSLKGGAPSGQFF. The chain is built from TRBV20-1 and TRBJ2-1, with 7 bases fitting TRBD1. Germline assignment: CDR1 DFQATT and CDR2 SNEGSKA (reference sequence). The CDR3 contains 13 residues.

This clonotype was seen at least ten times. The chain is built from TRBV7-3 and TRBJ1-1, with 9 bases matching TRBD1. This CDR3 region has 14 residues. V lost 5 bases and J lost 2; bases outside the gene matches: 3. Germline V gene data show CDR1 as SGHTA and CDR2 as FQGTGA. The CDR3 loop reads CASSITGGNTEAFF. CDR3 nucleotides: TGTGCCAGCAGCATTACAGGGGGCAACACTGAAGCTTTCTTT.

Ten or more counts support this clonotype. The chain employs TRBV5-8 and TRBJ1-2, with unresolved D. The CDR3 is made up of 15 amino acids. CDR1 SGHTS and CDR2 YDEGEE come from the germline V gene. V shed 4 bases and J shed 3 bases, with 16 bases lying between them. CDR3 DNA: TGTGCCAGCAGCCACCCCCGGCGTCACTACTATGGCTACACCTTC. Protein: CASSHPRRHYYGYTF.

This clonotype came up many times. The V gene is TRBV12-3 or TRBV12-4, the J gene TRBJ2-5, with 7 bases matching TRBD2. With V trimmed by 8 bases and J by 1 base, 4 bases remained unmatched. There are 13 residues in the CDR3. The CDR3 loop reads CASATSTQETQYF. CDR3 sequence (DNA): TGTGCCAGCGCGACTAGCACCCAAGAGACCCAGTACTTC.

This clonotype has ten or more counts. J is TRBJ1-2 and V is TRBV7-2, with 8 bases fitting TRBD1. This CDR3 region has 13 residues. The V and J ends lost 2 bases and 8 bases, in that order; junction bases with no gene match: 4. Germline-derived CDR1 and CDR2 are SGHTA and FQGNSA. CDR3 in amino acids: CASSLKTGEGYTF. The DNA for the CDR3 is TGTGCCAGCAGCTTAAAGACAGGGGAGGGCTACACCTTC.

This clonotype appeared a few times. A much larger clone is a single base away; this may be a read error. The rearrangement joins TRBV5-6 to TRBJ2-5; D could derive from TRBD1 or TRBD2 (6 bases each). Looked up from germline, CDR1 is SGHDT and CDR2 is YYEEEE. The CDR3 has 15 amino acids. The CDR3 DNA is TGTGCCAGCAGCGGAACGGGGGCAGGGGAGGAGAACCAGTACTTC. Translating it yields CASSGTGAGEENQYF.

This clonotype appeared many times. The chain couples TRBV20-1 to TRBJ2-7, with D possibly TRBD2 on 6 matching bases. Germline V gene lookup returns CDR1 DFQATT and CDR2 SNEGSKA (reference sequence). Trimming took off 2 bases at V and 7 bases at J, with 21 bases between the two ends. The CDR3 spans 15 residues. The CDR3 sequence is CSARRSGHVMGEQYF. Written as DNA, the CDR3 is TGCAGTGCTAGAAGGAGCGGGCATGTGATGGGGGAGCAGTACTTC.

This clonotype was detected many times. The chain recombines TRBV28 with TRBJ1-5; 9 bases are a match to TRBD1. This CDR3 region has 15 residues. CDR1 and CDR2 from the germline V gene are MDHEN and SYDVKM. V was pared by 6 bases and J by 6 bases, with 9 bases of the junction left unmatched. CDR3 loop: CASRGTGGQSQPQHF. The CDR3, as DNA: TGTGCCAGCAGGGGTACAGGGGGCCAGAGTCAGCCCCAGCATTTT. Full variable domain (missing parts from reference TRBV28 and TRBJ1-5): DVKVTQSSRYLVKRTGEKVFLECVQDMDHENMFWYRQDPGLGLRLIYFSYDVKMKEKGDIPEGYSVSREKKERFSLILESASTNQTSMYLCASRGTGGQSQPQHFGDGTRLSIL.